These 11 T cell receptor beta chains originate from one sample sequenced in a study of control samples from healthy donors and cancer patients. Sequencing was performed with immunoSEQ multiplex PCR; in TCRdb, only in-frame clones are kept and a portion is missing. Of 150,000 or so clones in the sample, about 90% were seen once. Input material: blood. The receptor set was obtained from a man aged 18 to 35 in good health.

The chain employs TRBV7-3 and TRBJ1-6, with D unclear. The CDR3 spans 14 residues. The V gene's germline CDR1 is SGHTA and CDR2 FQGTGA. Trimming took 3 bases from V and 10 from J, leaving 13 bases between them. In nucleotides, the CDR3 is TGTGCCAGCAGCTTGACGGGGATTTCCTCACCCCTCCACTTT. Translating gives CASSLTGISSPLHF.

This clone was counted a single time. Written as DNA, the CDR3 is TGTGCCAGCAGCTTGGTCCGGACAGGTGCTTCCTACGAGCAGTACTTC. Translating gives CASSLVRTGASYEQYF. The chain recombines TRBV5-4 with TRBJ2-7, with 7 bases that match TRBD1. Germline V gene sequence: CDR1 SGHNT, CDR2 YYREEE (reference sequence). J gave up 1 base and V 0 bases, and 7 bases lay outside the gene matches. The CDR3 is 16 amino acids. Filled out from reference TRBV5-4 and TRBJ2-7, the complete variable domain reads ETGVTQSPTHLIKTRGQQVTLRCSSQSGHNTVSWYQQALGQGPQFIFQYYREEENGRGNFPPRFSGLQFPNYSSELNVNALELDDSALYLCASSLVRTGASYEQYFGPGTRLTVT.

CDR3 region: CASSIATYSNQPQHF. As DNA, the CDR3 is TGTGCCAGTAGTATAGCGACCTATAGCAATCAGCCCCAGCATTTT. The V and J genes are TRBV19 and TRBJ1-5, with D hard to call. Trimming stripped 1 base from V and 0 bases from J, with 7 bases between. The CDR3 extends over 15 amino acids. The germline V gene has CDR1 LNHDA and CDR2 SQIVND (reference sequence).

The rearrangement uses TRBV10-3 and TRBJ2-5; TRBD2 agrees at 9 bases. The V gene end was trimmed by 2 bases and the J gene end by 5 bases; junction bases not matched to a gene: 9. Germline V gene data show CDR1 as ENHRY and CDR2 as SYGVKD. This CDR3 contains 16 residues. The CDR3 coding sequence is TGTGCCATCAGTGAGCCGAGCGGGGGGACACGGGAGACCCAGTACTTC. Its translation is CAISEPSGGTRETQYF.

This clone was picked up a small number of times. The J gene is TRBJ2-2, the V gene TRBV28; D uncertain. Germline-derived CDR1 and CDR2 are MDHEN and SYDVKM. Trimming cost V 2 bases and J 1 base, with 5 bases left between them. CDR3 length: 14 amino acids. The CDR3, as DNA: TGTGCCAGCAGTTTACAACAGAACACCGGGGAGCTGTTTTTT. Translating gives CASSLQQNTGELFF.

This clone was picked up a small number of times. This chain links TRBV3-1 (or the pseudogene TRBV3-2) with TRBJ2-5, with 7 bases matching TRBD1. The germline V gene has CDR1 LGHDT and CDR2 YNNKEL (reference sequence). This CDR3 has 14 residues. Trimming cost V 4 bases and J 3 bases; bases outside gene matches: 5. The CDR3: CASSPWDSKETQYF. For the CDR3, the DNA is TGTGCCAGCAGCCCTTGGGACAGCAAAGAGACCCAGTACTTC.

This chain joins TRBV9 and TRBJ1-2; D is undetermined. CDR1 is SGDLS, CDR2 YYNGEE, per germline. The CDR3 is 16 residues long. V was shortened by 4 bases and J by 5 bases, with 21 bases between the two germline ends. CDR3 nucleotide sequence: TGTGCCAGCAGCCGGGAGGGCACCTATGTGAGTTATGGCTACACCTTC. Protein sequence: CASSREGTYVSYGYTF.

The CDR3 spells CASSPPGQDPYGYTF. The CDR3 DNA follows: TGTGCCAGCAGCCCCCCCGGACAGGACCCATATGGCTACACCTTC. The J gene is TRBJ1-2, the V gene TRBV11-2; 7 bases line up with TRBD1. Looked up from germline, CDR1 is SGHAT and CDR2 is FQNNGV. J was trimmed by 5 bases and V by 5 bases; bases with no gene match: 11. The CDR3 runs 15 residues.

This clone was counted a few times. V usage is TRBV5-6 and J usage is TRBJ2-5; 7 nucleotides agree with TRBD2. Germline V gene lookup returns CDR1 SGHDT and CDR2 YYEEEE. The CDR3 consists of 16 residues. V trimming: 4 bases; J trimming: 0 bases; junction bases outside the gene matches: 9. CDR3 sequence reads: CASSLRGGGYQETQYF. CDR3 DNA sequence: TGTGCCAGCAGCCTCCGGGGCGGGGGATACCAAGAGACCCAGTACTTC. The variable domain in full, completed from reference TRBV5-6 and TRBJ2-5, reads DAGVTQSPTHLIKTRGQQVTLRCSPKSGHDTVSWYQQALGQGPQFIFQYYEEEERQRGNFPDRFSGHQFPNYSSELNVNALLLGDSALYLCASSLRGGGYQETQYFGPGTRLLVL.

The rearrangement uses TRBV10-3 and TRBJ1-2; possible D gene TRBD1, 6 bases. V was clipped by 0 bases and J by 7 bases, with 9 bases between them. Germline V gene lookup returns CDR1 ENHRY and CDR2 SYGVKD. This CDR3 has 13 residues. DNA for the CDR3: TGTGCCATCAGTGAGTCTACAGGGTCTGGCTACACCTTC. It yields the protein CAISESTGSGYTF.

The chain joins TRBV6-2 or TRBV6-3 to TRBJ1-2; D is perhaps TRBD1 (6 bases). V was trimmed by 2 bases and J by 6 bases, leaving 13 bases between them. Germline assignment: CDR1 MNHEY and CDR2 SVGEGT. This CDR3 comprises 14 residues. CDR3: CASSYAGGADGYTF. CDR3 DNA sequence: TGTGCCAGCAGTTACGCGGGGGGCGCGGATGGCTACACCTTC.